This TCR beta chain was retrieved from a study of response to subunit inactivated influenza vaccine. TCRdb itself ran the RT-PCR reads through MiXCR, one entry per CDR3 protein. The table includes more than 700,000 distinct CDR3 sequences, approximately 22% detected once. Of note for this clonotype: The antigen is unknown.

Study-wide points: After each seasonal influenza vaccination, few new T cells are recruited, the authors suggested.

The germline V and J ends were trimmed by 3 bases and 5 bases, with 14 bases remaining between them. The CDR3 is 14 amino acids. Germline values: CDR1 SGDLS, CDR2 YYNGEE. Material: PBMCs from blood, obtained approximately 5 days after vaccination. The chain employs TRBV9 and TRBJ2-5; D is perhaps TRBD2 (6 bases). The receptor was isolated from a middle-aged man who received an inactivated influenza vaccine. The CDR3 bases are TGTGCCAGCAGCGGGACTACAGCTGGGGAGACCCAGTACTTC. This codes for CASSGTTAGETQYF.